This TCR beta chain emerged from a study of blood T cell repertoires in COVID-19. Study background: COVID-19 samples, acute and convalescent, were from the United States, Italy and Spain.

After removal of 5 bases from V and 6 bases from J, the junction contained 9 bases not matched to a gene. This CDR3 spans 15 amino acids. In germline, CDR1 is SGHTA, CDR2 FQGTGA. Sequencing was performed with immunoSEQ multiplex PCR; in TCRdb, only in-frame clones are kept and a portion is missing. The sample carries 110,000 or so clones, around 82% recorded once. The V call is TRBV7-3, the J call TRBJ1-3, with 8 bases identical to TRBD1. This clonotype was sampled from a woman between 50 and 59 years old with acute or convalescent COVID-19. Material for sequencing was peripheral blood. Here the CDR3 DNA reads TGTGCCAGCAGCCTCGGACAGGGCTGGGTAAACACCATATATTTT. It translates to CASSLGQGWVNTIYF. Full variable domain (missing parts from reference TRBV7-3 and TRBJ1-3): GAGVSQTPSNKVTEKGKYVELRCDPISGHTALYWYRQSLGQGPEFLIYFQGTGAADDSGLPNDRFFAVRPEGSVSTLKIQRTERGDSAVYLCASSLGQGWVNTIYFGEGSWLTVV.